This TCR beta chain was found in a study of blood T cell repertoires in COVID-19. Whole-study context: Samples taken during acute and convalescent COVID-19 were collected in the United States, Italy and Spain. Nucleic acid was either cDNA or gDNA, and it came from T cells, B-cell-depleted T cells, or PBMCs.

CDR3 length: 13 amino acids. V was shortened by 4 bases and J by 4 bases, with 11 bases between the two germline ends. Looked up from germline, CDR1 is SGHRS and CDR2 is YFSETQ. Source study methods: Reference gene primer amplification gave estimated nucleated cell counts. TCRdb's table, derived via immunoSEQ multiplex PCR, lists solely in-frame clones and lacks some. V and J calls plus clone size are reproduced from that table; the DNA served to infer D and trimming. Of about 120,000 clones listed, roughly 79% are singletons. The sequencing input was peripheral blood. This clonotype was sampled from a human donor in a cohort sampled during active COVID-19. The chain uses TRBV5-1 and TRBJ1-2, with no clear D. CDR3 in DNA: TGCGCCAGCAGCCTGGACTCCTTCTATGGCTACACCTTC. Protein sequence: CASSLDSFYGYTF.